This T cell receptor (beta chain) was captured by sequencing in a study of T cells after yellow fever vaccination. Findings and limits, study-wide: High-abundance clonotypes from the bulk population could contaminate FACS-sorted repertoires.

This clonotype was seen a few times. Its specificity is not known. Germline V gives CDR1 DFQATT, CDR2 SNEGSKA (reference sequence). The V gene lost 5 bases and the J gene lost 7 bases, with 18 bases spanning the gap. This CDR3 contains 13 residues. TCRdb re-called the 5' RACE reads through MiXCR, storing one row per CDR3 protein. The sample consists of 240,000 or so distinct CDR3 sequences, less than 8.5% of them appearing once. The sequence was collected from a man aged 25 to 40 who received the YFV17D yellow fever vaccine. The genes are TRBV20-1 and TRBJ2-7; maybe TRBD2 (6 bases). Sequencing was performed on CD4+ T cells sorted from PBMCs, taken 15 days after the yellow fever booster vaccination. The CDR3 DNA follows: TGCAGTGCTCGACTAGTCGGGTCGGGGGAGCAGTACTTC. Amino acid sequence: CSARLVGSGEQYF.